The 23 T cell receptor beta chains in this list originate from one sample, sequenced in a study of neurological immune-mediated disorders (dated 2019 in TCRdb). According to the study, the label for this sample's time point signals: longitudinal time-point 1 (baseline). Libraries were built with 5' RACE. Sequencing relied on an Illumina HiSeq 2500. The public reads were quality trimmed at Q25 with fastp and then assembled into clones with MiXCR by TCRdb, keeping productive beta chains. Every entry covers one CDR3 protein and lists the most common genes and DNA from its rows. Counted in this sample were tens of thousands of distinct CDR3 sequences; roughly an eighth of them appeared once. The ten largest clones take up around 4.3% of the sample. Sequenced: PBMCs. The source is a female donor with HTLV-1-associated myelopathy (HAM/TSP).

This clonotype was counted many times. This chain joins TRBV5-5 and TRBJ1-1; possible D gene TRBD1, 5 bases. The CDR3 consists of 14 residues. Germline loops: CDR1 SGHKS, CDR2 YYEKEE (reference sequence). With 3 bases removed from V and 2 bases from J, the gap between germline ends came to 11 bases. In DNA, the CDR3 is TGTGCCAGCAGCTACTTAGACAGAAACACTGAAGCTTTCTTT. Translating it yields CASSYLDRNTEAFF.

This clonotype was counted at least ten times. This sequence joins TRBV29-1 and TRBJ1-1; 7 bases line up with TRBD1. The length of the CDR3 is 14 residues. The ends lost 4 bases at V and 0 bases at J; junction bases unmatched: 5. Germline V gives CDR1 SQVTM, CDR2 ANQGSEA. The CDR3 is CSVAGGFMNTEAFF. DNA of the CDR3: TGCAGCGTTGCAGGGGGGTTTATGAACACTGAAGCTTTCTTT.

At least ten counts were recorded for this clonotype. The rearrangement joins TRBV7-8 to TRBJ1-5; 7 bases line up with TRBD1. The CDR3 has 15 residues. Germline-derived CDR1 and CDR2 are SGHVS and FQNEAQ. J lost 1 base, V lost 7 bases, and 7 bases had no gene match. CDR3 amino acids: CASTMTGLSNQPQHF. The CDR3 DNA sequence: TGTGCCAGCACCATGACAGGGTTAAGCAATCAGCCCCAGCATTTT. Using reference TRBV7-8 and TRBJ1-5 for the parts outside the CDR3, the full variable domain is GAGVSQSPRYKVAKRGQDVALRCDPISGHVSLFWYQQALGQGPEFLTYFQNEAQLDKSGLPSDRFFAERPEGSVSTLKIQRTQQEDSAVYLCASTMTGLSNQPQHFGDGTRLSIL.

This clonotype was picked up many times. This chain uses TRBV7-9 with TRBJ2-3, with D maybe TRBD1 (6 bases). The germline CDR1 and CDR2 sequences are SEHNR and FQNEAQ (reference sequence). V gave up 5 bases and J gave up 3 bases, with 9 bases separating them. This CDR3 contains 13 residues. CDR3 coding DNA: TGTGCCAGCAGCCCCGACAGGACAGATACGCAGTATTTT. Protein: CASSPDRTDTQYF. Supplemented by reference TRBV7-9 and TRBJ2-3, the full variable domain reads DTGVSQNPRHKITKRGQNVTFRCDPISEHNRLYWYRQTLGQGPEFLTYFQNEAQLEKSRLLSDRFSAERPKGSFSTLEIQRTEQGDSAMYLCASSPDRTDTQYFGPGTRLTVL.

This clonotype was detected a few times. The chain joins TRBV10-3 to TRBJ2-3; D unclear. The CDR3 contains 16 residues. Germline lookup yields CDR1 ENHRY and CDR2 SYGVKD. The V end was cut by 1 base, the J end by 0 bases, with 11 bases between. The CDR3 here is CAISEFRSSSTDTQYF. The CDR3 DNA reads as TGTGCCATCAGTGAGTTCAGGTCTTCTAGCACAGATACGCAGTATTTT.

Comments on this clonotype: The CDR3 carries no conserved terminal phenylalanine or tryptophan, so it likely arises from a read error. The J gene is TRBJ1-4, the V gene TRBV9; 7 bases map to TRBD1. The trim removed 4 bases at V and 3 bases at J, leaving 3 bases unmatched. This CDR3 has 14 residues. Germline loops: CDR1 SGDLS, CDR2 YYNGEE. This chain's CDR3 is CASSLGGSNEKLFS. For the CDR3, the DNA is TGTGCCAGCAGCTTAGGGGGCTCTAATGAAAAACTGTTTTCT.

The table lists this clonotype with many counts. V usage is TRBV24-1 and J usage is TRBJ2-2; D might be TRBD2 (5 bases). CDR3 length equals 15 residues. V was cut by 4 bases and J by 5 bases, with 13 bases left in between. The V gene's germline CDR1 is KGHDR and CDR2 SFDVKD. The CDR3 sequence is CATSETRPLTGELFF. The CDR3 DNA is TGTGCCACCAGTGAAACTAGACCATTAACCGGGGAGCTGTTTTTT.

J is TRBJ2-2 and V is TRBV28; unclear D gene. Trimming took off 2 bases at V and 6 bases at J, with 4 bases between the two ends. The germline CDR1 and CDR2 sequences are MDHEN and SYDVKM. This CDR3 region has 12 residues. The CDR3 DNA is TGTGCCAGCAGTTTAATGGCCGGGGAGCTGTTTTTT. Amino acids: CASSLMAGELFF.

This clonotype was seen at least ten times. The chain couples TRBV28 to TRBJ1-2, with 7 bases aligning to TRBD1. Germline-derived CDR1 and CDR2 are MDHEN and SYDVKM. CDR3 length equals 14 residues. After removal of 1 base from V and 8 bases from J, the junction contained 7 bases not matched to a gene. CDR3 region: CASSLSTGPWGYTF. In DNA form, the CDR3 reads TGTGCCAGCAGTTTATCGACAGGGCCGTGGGGCTACACCTTC.

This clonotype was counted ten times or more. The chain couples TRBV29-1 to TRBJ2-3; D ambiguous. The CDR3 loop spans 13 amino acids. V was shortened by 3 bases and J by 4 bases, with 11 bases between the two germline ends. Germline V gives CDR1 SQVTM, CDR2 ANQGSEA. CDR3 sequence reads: CSVDAGSPDTQYF. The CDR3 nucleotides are TGCAGCGTTGATGCAGGCTCCCCAGATACGCAGTATTTT.

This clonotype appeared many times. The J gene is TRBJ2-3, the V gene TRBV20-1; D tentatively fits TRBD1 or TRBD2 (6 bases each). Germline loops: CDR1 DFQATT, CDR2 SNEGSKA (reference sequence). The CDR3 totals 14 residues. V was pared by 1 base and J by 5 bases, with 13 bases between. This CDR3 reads CSARVGGPGDTQYF. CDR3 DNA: TGCAGTGCTAGAGTTGGGGGGCCGGGAGATACGCAGTATTTT.

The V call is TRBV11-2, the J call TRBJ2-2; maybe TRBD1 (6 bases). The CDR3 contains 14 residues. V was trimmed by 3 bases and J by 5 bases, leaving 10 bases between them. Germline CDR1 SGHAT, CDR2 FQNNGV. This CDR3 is CASSFLRGTGELFF. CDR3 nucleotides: TGTGCCAGCAGCTTCCTAAGGGGGACCGGGGAGCTGTTTTTT.

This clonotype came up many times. CDR3 DNA sequence: TGTGCCAGCAGCTCGAGGGAGGGAGTGTACTCTGGGGCCAACGTCCTGACTTTC. It translates to CASSSREGVYSGANVLTF. The rearrangement links TRBV11-2 to TRBJ2-6; 7 bases agree with TRBD2. Germline CDR1 is SGHAT and CDR2 is FQNNGV. The CDR3 contains 18 residues. V trimming: 4 bases; J trimming: 0 bases; junction bases outside the gene matches: 9.

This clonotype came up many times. CDR3 residues: CASSGTGGGGDTQYF. CDR3 DNA sequence: TGTGCCAGCAGTGGGACAGGCGGGGGGGGAGATACGCAGTATTTT. This chain connects TRBV12-3 or TRBV12-4 to TRBJ2-3, with a weak D call TRBD2 (9 bases). CDR3 length: 15 amino acids. V gave up 5 bases and J gave up 5 bases, with 17 bases separating them.

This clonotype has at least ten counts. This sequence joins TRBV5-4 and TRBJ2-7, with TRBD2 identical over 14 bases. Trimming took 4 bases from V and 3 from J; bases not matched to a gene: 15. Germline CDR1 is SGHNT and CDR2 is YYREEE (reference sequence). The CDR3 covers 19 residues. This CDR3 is CASSRRGRTSGGTIYEQYF. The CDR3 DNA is TGTGCCAGCAGCCGTAGAGGGAGGACTAGCGGGGGGACGATCTACGAGCAGTACTTC.

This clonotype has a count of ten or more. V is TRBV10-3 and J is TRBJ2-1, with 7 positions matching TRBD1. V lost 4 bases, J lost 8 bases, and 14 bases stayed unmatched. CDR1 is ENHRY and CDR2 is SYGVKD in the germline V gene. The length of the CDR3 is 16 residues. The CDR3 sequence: CAISGTGVYASDEQFF. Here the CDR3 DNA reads TGTGCCATCAGTGGAACAGGGGTTTACGCGTCAGATGAGCAGTTCTTC.

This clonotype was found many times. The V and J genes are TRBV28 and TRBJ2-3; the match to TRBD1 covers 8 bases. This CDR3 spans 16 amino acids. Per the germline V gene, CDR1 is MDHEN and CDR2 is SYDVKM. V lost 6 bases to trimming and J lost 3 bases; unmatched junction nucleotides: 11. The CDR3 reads CASSPPQGARTDTQYF. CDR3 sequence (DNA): TGTGCCAGCAGCCCCCCCCAGGGGGCACGAACAGATACGCAGTATTTT.

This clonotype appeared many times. The CDR3 sequence is CASSLLAGTGPDTQYF. Written as DNA, the CDR3 is TGTGCCAGCAGCTTGCTAGCTGGCACGGGCCCAGATACGCAGTATTTT. The chain links TRBV7-2 to TRBJ2-3; possibly TRBD2 for D (5 bases). The CDR3 runs to 16 residues. From germline, CDR1 is SGHTA and CDR2 FQGNSA. V lost 3 bases and J lost 4, with 17 bases in between.

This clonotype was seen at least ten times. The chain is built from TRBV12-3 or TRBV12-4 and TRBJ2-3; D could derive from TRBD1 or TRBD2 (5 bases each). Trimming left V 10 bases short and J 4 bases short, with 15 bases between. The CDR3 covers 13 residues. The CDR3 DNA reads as TGTGCCACAACCCCTGGGGGTGCAGATACGCAGTATTTT. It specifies CATTPGGADTQYF.

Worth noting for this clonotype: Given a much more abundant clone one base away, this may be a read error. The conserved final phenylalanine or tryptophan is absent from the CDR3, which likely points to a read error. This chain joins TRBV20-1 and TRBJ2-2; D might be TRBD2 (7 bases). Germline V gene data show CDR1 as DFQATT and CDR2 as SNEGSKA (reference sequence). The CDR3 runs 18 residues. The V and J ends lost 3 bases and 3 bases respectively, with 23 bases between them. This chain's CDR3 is CSARSYSRGADDTGELFI. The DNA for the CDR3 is TGCAGTGCTAGGTCCTACTCCCGGGGGGCAGACGACACCGGGGAGCTGTTTATT.

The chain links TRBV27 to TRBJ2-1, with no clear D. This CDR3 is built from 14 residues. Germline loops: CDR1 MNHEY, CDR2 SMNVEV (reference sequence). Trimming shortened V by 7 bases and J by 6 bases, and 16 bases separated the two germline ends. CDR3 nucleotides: TGTGCCAGCACCCTGACGTACAGATCCAATGAGCAGTTCTTC. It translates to CASTLTYRSNEQFF.

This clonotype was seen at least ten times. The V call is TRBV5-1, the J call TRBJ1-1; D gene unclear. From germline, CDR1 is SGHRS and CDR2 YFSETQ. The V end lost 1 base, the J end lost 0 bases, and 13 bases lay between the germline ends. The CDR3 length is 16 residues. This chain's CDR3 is CASSLLTTRMNTEAFF. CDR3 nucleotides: TGCGCCAGCAGCTTGTTGACGACGCGGATGAACACTGAAGCTTTCTTT.

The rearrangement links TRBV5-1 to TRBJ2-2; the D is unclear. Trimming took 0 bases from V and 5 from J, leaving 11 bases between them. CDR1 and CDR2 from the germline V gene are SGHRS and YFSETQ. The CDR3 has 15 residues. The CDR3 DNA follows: TGCGCCAGCAGCTTGGGGCAGGTGGCAACCGGGGAGCTGTTTTTT. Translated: CASSLGQVATGELFF.